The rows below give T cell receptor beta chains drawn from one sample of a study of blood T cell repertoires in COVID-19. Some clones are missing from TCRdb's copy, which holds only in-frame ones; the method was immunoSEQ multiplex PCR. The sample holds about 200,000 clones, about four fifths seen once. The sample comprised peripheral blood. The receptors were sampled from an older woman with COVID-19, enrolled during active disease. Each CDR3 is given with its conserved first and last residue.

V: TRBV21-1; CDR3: CASSMRGPPGTAYEQYF
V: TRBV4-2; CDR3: CASSLTSREETQYF
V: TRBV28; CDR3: CASSLSTGGAGEQYF
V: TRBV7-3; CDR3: CASSLAGGPADTQYF
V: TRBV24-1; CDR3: CATSDLHVMRQFF
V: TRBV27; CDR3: CASSPTRQDRADSPLHF
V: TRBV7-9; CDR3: CASSHRDRDTGELFF
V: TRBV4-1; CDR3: CASSQDQIRDRFIYGYTF
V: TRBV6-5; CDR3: CASSLLGGGQLFF
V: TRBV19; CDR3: CASRLSARGGRGEKLFF
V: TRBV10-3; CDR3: CAIYEEAYYGYTF
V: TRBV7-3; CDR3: CASSSGLAATDTQYF
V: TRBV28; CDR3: CASSQAISNQPQHF